The T cell receptor beta chain described here comes from a study of T-cell reconstitution after alpha-beta-depleted transplantation in children. Study results and caveats: Newly produced T cells mostly accounted for T-cell counts and diversity one year post-transplant. Where alpha-beta T cells came from about two months after transplant was reportedly several hundred expanded graft clones.

This clonotype was seen repeatedly, ten times or more. What it recognizes is unknown. TCRbeta library construction was performed incorporating unique molecular identifiers. TCRdb reprocessed the PCR reads via MiXCR and lists one record per CDR3 protein. The data hold 700,000 to 850,000 distinct CDR3 sequences, with around 17% observed a single time. This TCR was recovered from a male patient aged 10 to 17 who had a stem cell transplant for acute lymphoblastic leukemia, so the T cells may come from the graft donor. Specimen: PBMCs, mostly from graft donor cells, collected 360 days after TCRalphabeta/CD19-depleted stem cell transplant.

In nucleotides, the CDR3 is TGTGCCAGCAGCATAACGGGGCCCGAACCCCTCGATGAGCAGTTCTTC. As protein: CASSITGPEPLDEQFF. This chain connects TRBV7-9 to TRBJ2-1, with D perhaps TRBD1 or TRBD2 (5 bases each). V was trimmed by 5 bases and J by 8 bases, leaving 22 bases between them. CDR1 and CDR2 from the germline V gene are SEHNR and FQNEAQ (reference sequence). The CDR3 runs to 16 residues.